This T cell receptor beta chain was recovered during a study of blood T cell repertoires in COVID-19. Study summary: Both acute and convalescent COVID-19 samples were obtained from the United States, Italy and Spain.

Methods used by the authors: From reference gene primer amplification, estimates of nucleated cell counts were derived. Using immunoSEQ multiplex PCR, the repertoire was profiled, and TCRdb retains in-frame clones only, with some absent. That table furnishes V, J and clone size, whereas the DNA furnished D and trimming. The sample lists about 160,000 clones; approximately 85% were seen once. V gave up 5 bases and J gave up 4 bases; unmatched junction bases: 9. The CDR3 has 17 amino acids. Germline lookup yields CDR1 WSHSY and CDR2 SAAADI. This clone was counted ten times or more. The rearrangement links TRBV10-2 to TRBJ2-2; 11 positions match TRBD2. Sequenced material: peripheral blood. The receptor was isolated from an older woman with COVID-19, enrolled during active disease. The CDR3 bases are TGCGCCAGCAGTTCCGCTAGCGGGGGGCGTGGCACCGGGGAGCTGTTTTTT. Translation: CASSSASGGRGTGELFF.